This T cell receptor beta chain emerged from a study of OX40 agonist ivuxolimab in advanced cancers. The germline V gene encodes CDR1 SGHTA and CDR2 FQGNSA. V shed 5 bases and J shed 4 bases, with 12 bases lying between them. The length of the CDR3 is 13 residues. The method was immunoSEQ multiplex PCR; TCRdb's version includes in-frame clones alone and lacks a portion of them. Counted here are roughly 60,000 clones, approximately 85% occurring once; the ten biggest clones make up 3%. The genes are TRBV7-2 and TRBJ2-7, with D perhaps TRBD2 (5 bases). The source is an adult with an advanced solid tumor such as melanoma, head and neck, liver or kidney cancer. The starting material was CD4+ or CD8+ T cells sorted from blood, obtained in a trial of the OX40 agonist ivuxolimab. The CDR3 sequence: CASSPSPGYEQYF. CDR3 nucleotides: TGTGCCAGCAGCCCTTCCCCGGGGTACGAGCAGTACTTC. Looking up the rest from reference TRBV7-2 and TRBJ2-7 gives the full variable domain: GAGVSQSPSNKVTEKGKDVELRCDPISGHTALYWYRQSLGQGLEFLIYFQGNSAPDKSGLPSDRFSAERTGGSVSTLTIQRTQQEDSAVYLCASSPSPGYEQYFGPGTRLTVT.